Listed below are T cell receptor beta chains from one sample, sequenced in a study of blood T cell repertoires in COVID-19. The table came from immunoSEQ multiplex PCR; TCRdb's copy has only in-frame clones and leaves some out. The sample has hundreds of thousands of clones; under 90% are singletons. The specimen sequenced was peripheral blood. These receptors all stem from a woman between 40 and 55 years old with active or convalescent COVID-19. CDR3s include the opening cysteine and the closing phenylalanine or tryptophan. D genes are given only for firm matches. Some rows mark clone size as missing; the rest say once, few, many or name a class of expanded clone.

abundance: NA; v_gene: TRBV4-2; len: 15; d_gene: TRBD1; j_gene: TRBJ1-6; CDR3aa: CASSQDATGNSPLHF
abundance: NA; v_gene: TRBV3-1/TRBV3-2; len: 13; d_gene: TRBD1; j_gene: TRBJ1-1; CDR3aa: CASNQGARTEAFF
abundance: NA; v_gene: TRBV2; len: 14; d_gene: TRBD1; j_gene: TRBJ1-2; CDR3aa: CASSVSRQGDGYTF
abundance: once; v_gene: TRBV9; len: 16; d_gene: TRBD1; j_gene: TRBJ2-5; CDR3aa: CASSGPGQGPWETQYF
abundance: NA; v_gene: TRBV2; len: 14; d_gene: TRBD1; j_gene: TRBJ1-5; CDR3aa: CASRQGVSNQPQHF
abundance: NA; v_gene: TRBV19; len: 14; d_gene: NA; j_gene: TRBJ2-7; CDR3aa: CASSRRGGGYEQYF
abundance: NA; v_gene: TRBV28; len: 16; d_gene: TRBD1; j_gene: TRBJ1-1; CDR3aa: CASPSSGQRGNLEAFF
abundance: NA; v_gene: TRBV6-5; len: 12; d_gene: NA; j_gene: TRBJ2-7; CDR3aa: CASSSGAYEQYF
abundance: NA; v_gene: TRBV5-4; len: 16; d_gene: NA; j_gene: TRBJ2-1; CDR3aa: CASSSGAGAPYNEQFF
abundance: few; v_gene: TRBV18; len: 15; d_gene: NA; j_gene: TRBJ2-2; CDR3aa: CASSPPERETGELFF
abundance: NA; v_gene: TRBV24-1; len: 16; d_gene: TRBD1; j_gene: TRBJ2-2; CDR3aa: CATSETGVVDTGELFF
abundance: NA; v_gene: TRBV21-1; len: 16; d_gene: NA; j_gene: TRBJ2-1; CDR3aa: CASSKYRGTEYNEQFF
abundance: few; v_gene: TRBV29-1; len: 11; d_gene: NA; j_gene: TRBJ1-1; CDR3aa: CSVRDYTEAFF
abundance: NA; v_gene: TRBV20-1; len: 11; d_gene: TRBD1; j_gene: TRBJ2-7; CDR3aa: CSALTGREQYF
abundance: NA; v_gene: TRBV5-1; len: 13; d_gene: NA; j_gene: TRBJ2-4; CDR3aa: CASSLAPVNIQYF
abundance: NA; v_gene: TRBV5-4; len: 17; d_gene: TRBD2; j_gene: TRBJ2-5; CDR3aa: CASSSNPLAGGKETQYF
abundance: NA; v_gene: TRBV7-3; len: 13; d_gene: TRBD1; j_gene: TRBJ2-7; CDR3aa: CASSLDRGDEQYF
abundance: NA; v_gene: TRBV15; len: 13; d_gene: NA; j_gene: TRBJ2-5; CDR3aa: CATSREPKETQYF
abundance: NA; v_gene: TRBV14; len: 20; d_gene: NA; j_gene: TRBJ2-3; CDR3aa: CASSHAQGGAVRTLADTQYF
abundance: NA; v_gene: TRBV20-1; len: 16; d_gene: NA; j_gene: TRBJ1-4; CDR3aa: CSASAGGTPTNEKLFF
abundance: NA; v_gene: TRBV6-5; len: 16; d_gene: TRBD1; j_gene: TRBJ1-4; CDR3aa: CASSYSWTGYAEKLFF
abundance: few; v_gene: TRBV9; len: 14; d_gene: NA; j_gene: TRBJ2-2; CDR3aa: CASTTGTYPGELFF